Reported below is one TCR beta chain. The antigen is unknown. These data are taken from a study of T cell responses to AZD1222 COVID-19 vaccine. Overall study results and limits: Donors in the cohort were predominantly white British and more often female, and clonal diversity was possibly underestimated.

The assay was immunoSEQ multiplex PCR, and TCRdb's table has in-frame clones only and misses some. The top ten hold 6% to 8% of the sample, which has approximately 170,000 clones, roughly nine tenths seen once. This TCR was recovered from an adult in good health. This specimen consisted of peripheral blood, obtained on day 0 of AZD1222 vaccination.

CDR3 loop: CASSLGATSEQFF. CDR3 nucleotides: TGTGCCAGCAGCTTAGGGGCGACAAGTGAGCAGTTCTTC. The chain uses TRBV11-3 and TRBJ2-1; no firm D call. Deletions cut 1 base from V and 9 bases from J, with 10 bases between. The CDR3 runs to 13 residues. Per germline, CDR1 SGHNT and CDR2 YENEEA. Based on the CDR3 plus reference TRBV11-3 and TRBJ2-1, the full variable domain is EAGVVQSPRYKIIEKKQPVAFWCNPISGHNTLYWYLQNLGQGPELLIRYENEEAVDDSQLPKDRFSAERLKGVDSTLKIQPAELGDSAVYLCASSLGATSEQFFGPGTRLTVL.